What follows are 18 T cell receptor beta chains derived from one specimen sequenced in a study of PD-L1 blockade in urothelial cancer. This table comes from immunoSEQ multiplex PCR, and its TCRdb copy is limited to in-frame clones, with some not included. The sample includes around 100,000 clones, approximately 89% of them seen just once. Described time point: peripheral blood 6 weeks after treatment start. The source material was PBMCs, sampled around atezolizumab (anti-PD-L1) treatment. These receptors all stem from a man in his fifties or sixties with urothelial cancer.

The rearrangement links TRBV18 to TRBJ2-7, with TRBD1 matching 9 bases. V dropped 6 bases and J dropped 3; count of bases not matched to a gene: 3. The CDR3 length is 13 residues. The germline V gene encodes CDR1 KGHSH and CDR2 LQKENI. In nucleotides, the CDR3 is TGTGCCAGCTCTCGGACAGGGGTCTACGAGCAGTACTTC. Encoded protein: CASSRTGVYEQYF.

The V call is TRBV6-5, the J call TRBJ1-3; D not resolved. Trimming took 2 bases from V and 0 from J, leaving 8 bases between them. The CDR3 runs 15 residues. Germline V gene lookup returns CDR1 MNHEY and CDR2 SVGAGI. CDR3 coding DNA: TGTGCCAGCAGTTACCGGCTAGGCTCTGGAAACACCATATATTTT. Protein: CASSYRLGSGNTIYF.

This chain connects TRBV2 to TRBJ2-5; D not certain. V lost 1 base, J lost 4 bases, and 7 bases lay in between. Germline V gene sequence: CDR1 SNHLY, CDR2 FYNNEI. CDR3 size: 13 residues. Here the CDR3 DNA reads TGTGCCAGCAGTGAAGGACTGCGAGAGACCCAGTACTTC. The encoded protein is CASSEGLRETQYF.

CDR3 sequence (DNA): TGTGCCACCGTTCAGGGGAATGAGCAGTTCTTC. Translation: CATVQGNEQFF. The J gene is TRBJ2-1, the V gene TRBV6-5; perhaps TRBD1 as D (6 bases). V gave up 10 bases and J gave up 7 bases, with 11 bases separating them. This CDR3 has 11 residues. Per the germline V gene, CDR1 is MNHEY and CDR2 is SVGAGI.

The CDR3 DNA reads as TGCGCCAGCAGCTTGGACCCATTAGCGGGAGGCACAGATACGCAGTATTTT. It specifies CASSLDPLAGGTDTQYF. The chain carries TRBV5-1 and TRBJ2-3; 9 nucleotides line up with TRBD2. Germline lookup yields CDR1 SGHRS and CDR2 YFSETQ. The CDR3 covers 17 residues. J gave up 1 base and V 0 bases, and 6 bases lay outside the gene matches.

The rearrangement uses TRBV11-1 and TRBJ2-2; 7 bases align to TRBD2. CDR3 length: 16 residues. After removal of 5 bases from V and 5 bases from J, the junction contained 11 bases not matched to a gene. CDR1 SGHAT and CDR2 FQDESV come from the germline V gene (reference sequence). The DNA of the CDR3 is TGTGCCAGCAGCGTCCTTACTAGCGCTTTGACCGGGGAGCTGTTTTTT. Protein sequence: CASSVLTSALTGELFF.

The rearrangement joins TRBV6-1 to TRBJ1-2, with unresolved D. Germline values: CDR1 MNHNS, CDR2 SASEGT. The V and J ends lost 0 bases and 3 bases respectively, with 11 bases between them. This CDR3 is built from 15 residues. Here the CDR3 reads CASSEARVGHYGYTF. The CDR3 region has the DNA TGTGCCAGCAGTGAAGCGCGGGTCGGACACTATGGCTACACCTTC.

As to this clone: An end of the junction differs from the germline gene, which may be a read error. The chain uses TRBV11-2 and TRBJ1-6; D is possibly TRBD1 (6 bases). The CDR3 is 14 amino acids. Germline V lookup: CDR1 SGHAT, CDR2 FQNNGV. The CDR3 DNA reads TGTGCCGGCAGAAATCAGGGGTATAATTCACCCCTCCACTTT. Amino acids: CAGRNQGYNSPLHF.

The chain is built from TRBV6-1 and TRBJ2-1; maybe TRBD2 (6 bases). This CDR3 comprises 14 residues. The V and J ends lost 8 bases and 0 bases respectively, with 11 bases between them. Per the germline V gene, CDR1 is MNHNS and CDR2 is SASEGT. CDR3 protein: CASRGKSSYNEQFF. The CDR3 DNA follows: TGTGCCAGCCGCGGGAAAAGCTCCTACAATGAGCAGTTCTTC.

The chain has TRBV6-5 and TRBJ2-1, with 7 bases fitting TRBD2. The CDR3 runs to 13 residues. Germline-derived CDR1 and CDR2 are MNHEY and SVGAGI. J lost 6 bases, V lost 5 bases, and 4 bases had no gene match. The CDR3 DNA sequence: TGTGCCAGCAGTAGCGGGGCCACCAATGAGCAGTTCTTC. This codes for CASSSGATNEQFF.

The rearrangement uses TRBV28 and TRBJ1-1; the D is unclear. The V gene lost 3 bases and the J gene lost 5 bases, with 13 bases spanning the gap. CDR1 MDHEN and CDR2 SYDVKM come from the germline V gene. The CDR3 loop spans 14 amino acids. CDR3 region: CASSLRLSWTEAFF. The CDR3 DNA reads TGTGCCAGCAGTTTGAGACTCTCTTGGACTGAAGCTTTCTTT.

This chain joins TRBV7-3 and TRBJ2-2; 7 positions match TRBD1. Per the germline V gene, CDR1 is SGHTA and CDR2 is FQGTGA. The trim removed 1 base at V and 6 bases at J, leaving 11 bases unmatched. The CDR3 is 17 residues long. CDR3: CASSLRWDSQTPGELFF. The CDR3 coding sequence is TGTGCCAGCAGCTTAAGATGGGACAGTCAGACCCCCGGGGAGCTGTTTTTT.

CDR3 protein: CASSSSTGNNEQFF. The CDR3 DNA sequence: TGCGCCAGCAGCTCCTCGACAGGGAACAATGAGCAGTTCTTC. This chain connects TRBV5-1 to TRBJ2-1; 7 bases map to TRBD1. This CDR3 spans 14 amino acids. The V segment lost 3 bases and the J segment 5 bases; nucleotides outside the gene matches: 5. Germline V gene lookup returns CDR1 SGHRS and CDR2 YFSETQ.

This chain joins TRBV7-9 and TRBJ2-7; D remains ambiguous. Germline CDR1 and CDR2: SEHNR and FQNEAQ (reference sequence). V dropped 5 bases and J dropped 3 bases, with 5 bases sitting between them. The CDR3 consists of 11 residues. The CDR3 DNA follows: TGTGCCAGCAGCCTCAGCTACGAGCAGTACTTC. This translates into CASSLSYEQYF.

This sequence joins TRBV29-1 and TRBJ2-3, with 8 nucleotides matching TRBD1. The V gene's germline CDR1 is SQVTM and CDR2 ANQGSEA. Trimming cost V 6 bases and J 3 bases; bases outside gene matches: 8. CDR3 length: 14 amino acids. The CDR3 region is CSVKDRQGTDTQYF. In DNA, the CDR3 is TGCAGCGTGAAAGACCGACAGGGGACAGATACGCAGTATTTT.

The chain recombines TRBV7-2 with TRBJ2-7; D is perhaps TRBD2 (6 bases). The CDR3 extends over 16 amino acids. The germline V and J ends were trimmed by 1 base and 12 bases, with 25 bases remaining between them. CDR1 is SGHTA, CDR2 FQGNSA, per germline. CDR3 nucleotide sequence: TGTGCCAGCAGCTTAGAAGGGTTGGCGGGACCCATCAAGAGGTACTTC. It encodes CASSLEGLAGPIKRYF.

This chain joins TRBV10-3 and TRBJ1-5; tentative D call: TRBD1 (5 bases). The CDR3 runs to 13 residues. V was trimmed by 2 bases and J by 7 bases, leaving 9 bases between them. Germline-derived CDR1 and CDR2 are ENHRY and SYGVKD. CDR3 coding DNA: TGTGCCATCAGTGAGGGCCAGGGACAGCCCCAGCATTTT. This codes for CAISEGQGQPQHF.

The chain employs TRBV9 and TRBJ2-1; TRBD2 matches 13 bases. CDR3 size: 15 residues. V lost 4 bases and J lost 7; bases outside the gene matches: 5. Germline V gene lookup returns CDR1 SGDLS and CDR2 YYNGEE. In DNA, the CDR3 is TGTGCCAGCAGCTTGGGACTAGCGGGGAGTAATGAGCAGTTCTTC. Residues: CASSLGLAGSNEQFF.